These 30 T cell receptor beta chains came from one sample sequenced in a study of blood T cell repertoires in COVID-19. Repertoires were generated with immunoSEQ multiplex PCR, while TCRdb's copy carries only in-frame clones and drops some. The sample lists over 200,000 clones; less than 90% were seen once. Material for sequencing was peripheral blood. Receptors originate from a woman at least 80 years old with active or convalescent COVID-19.

The rearrangement links TRBV4-3 to TRBJ1-6, with D possibly TRBD1 on 5 matching bases. V was trimmed by 3 bases and J by 4 bases, leaving 13 bases between them. The CDR3 is 16 residues long. Germline-derived CDR1 and CDR2 are LGHNA and YSLEER. CDR3 nucleotides: TGCGCCAGCAGCCACCGCCAGGGTTTGTATAATTCACCCCTCCACTTT. It is translated as CASSHRQGLYNSPLHF.

This clone is judged medium-sized. The rearrangement uses TRBV19 and TRBJ2-7, with D tentatively TRBD1 (6 bases). The V end lost 3 bases, the J end lost 5 bases, and 14 bases lay between the germline ends. The germline V gene encodes CDR1 LNHDA and CDR2 SQIVND (reference sequence). CDR3 length equals 14 residues. CDR3 in amino acids: CASSITNRDHEQYF. The CDR3 bases are TGTGCCAGTAGTATCACAAACAGGGACCACGAGCAGTACTTC.

This clone turned up a few times. The chain uses TRBV2 and TRBJ2-3; possible D gene TRBD2, 5 bases. The V end was cut by 6 bases, the J end by 6 bases, with 16 bases between. The length of the CDR3 is 14 residues. Looked up from germline, CDR1 is SNHLY and CDR2 is FYNNEI. DNA for the CDR3: TGTGCCAGCAGGGGAGACCTACGGGTGGATACGCAGTATTTT. This encodes CASRGDLRVDTQYF.

The rearrangement uses TRBV15 and TRBJ2-3; 7 nucleotides match TRBD1. Germline CDR1 and CDR2: LNHNV and YYDKDF (reference sequence). This CDR3 contains 13 residues. Trimming at V came to 5 bases and at J to 6 bases, leaving 5 bases not matched to a gene. The CDR3 protein is CATSSRGRDTQYF. CDR3 bases: TGTGCCACCAGCTCGAGGGGGCGGGATACGCAGTATTTT.

J is TRBJ2-7 and V is TRBV28, with D perhaps matching TRBD1 (5 bases). The CDR3 spans 12 residues. Between the trimmed V and J ends, which lost 7 bases and 0 bases, there was a span of 7 bases. Germline assignment: CDR1 MDHEN and CDR2 SYDVKM. CDR3 bases: TGTGCCAGCAAGGGGTCCTCCTACGAGCAGTACTTC. As protein: CASKGSSYEQYF.

CDR3 coding DNA: TGTGCCACCAGTGCCCCAGGGTTCTCTGGGGCCAACGTCCTGACTTTC. Translated, it gives CATSAPGFSGANVLTF. The V and J genes are TRBV24-1 and TRBJ2-6; TRBD1 might be the D (5 bases). Between the trimmed V and J ends, which lost 5 bases and 0 bases, there was a span of 10 bases. The CDR3 is made up of 16 amino acids. Germline loops: CDR1 KGHDR, CDR2 SFDVKD.

This clone occurred a few times. The gene calls are TRBV4-1 and TRBJ1-4, with 8 nucleotides matching TRBD1. V gave up 4 bases and J gave up 3 bases; unmatched junction bases: 7. The CDR3 loop spans 16 amino acids. Germline values: CDR1 MGHRA, CDR2 YSYEKL. In DNA, the CDR3 is TGCGCCAGCAGCCCCGTACAGGGGGGGTCTAATGAAAAACTGTTTTTT. Residues: CASSPVQGGSNEKLFF.

The rearrangement uses TRBV7-3 and TRBJ1-1; no reliable D call. The CDR3 is 15 amino acids. Germline V gene sequence: CDR1 SGHTA, CDR2 FQGTGA. The V gene lost 1 base and the J gene lost 0 bases, with 9 bases spanning the gap. CDR3: CASSLSGGLNTEAFF. CDR3 in DNA: TGTGCCAGCAGCTTAAGTGGCGGGTTGAACACTGAAGCTTTCTTT.

This chain links TRBV6-6 with TRBJ2-3; D perhaps matches TRBD1 (6 bases). V gave up 7 bases and J gave up 2 bases, with 13 bases separating them. This CDR3 contains 14 residues. Per the germline V gene, CDR1 is MNHNY and CDR2 is SVGAGI (reference sequence). The CDR3 here is CASNRGGPTDTQYF. DNA for the CDR3: TGTGCCAGCAATCGTGGGGGCCCCACAGATACGCAGTATTTT.

In its sample, this clone was seen a few times. The gene calls are TRBV2 and TRBJ2-4; tentative D call: TRBD2 (6 bases). The CDR3 consists of 15 residues. Germline V gene sequence: CDR1 SNHLY, CDR2 FYNNEI. V shed 3 bases and J shed 6 bases, with 15 bases lying between them. In DNA, the CDR3 is TGTGCCAGCAGTGAGAGGGTTTGGCGGGGAAACATTCAGTACTTC. Translation gives CASSERVWRGNIQYF.

V usage is TRBV11-3 and J usage is TRBJ2-2, with 9 positions matching TRBD1. The CDR3 consists of 15 residues. Germline V lookup: CDR1 SGHNT, CDR2 YENEEA. Trimming removed 4 bases from V and 4 bases from J; junction bases left unmatched: 4. CDR3 loop: CASSSGQGRTGELFF. CDR3 nucleotides: TGTGCCAGCAGCTCCGGACAGGGGCGCACCGGGGAGCTGTTTTTT.

V usage is TRBV19 and J usage is TRBJ2-7, with TRBD2 matching over 7 bases. V shed 4 bases and J 1 base; nucleotides not matched to a gene: 10. CDR1 and CDR2 (germline): LNHDA, SQIVND (reference sequence). CDR3 length: 16 amino acids. The CDR3 nucleotides read TGTGCCAGTAGTACCCCGACTAGCAGAGGATCCTACGAGCAGTACTTC. Translating gives CASSTPTSRGSYEQYF.

This sequence joins TRBV7-3 and TRBJ1-6; D gene uncertain. The length of the CDR3 is 13 residues. Per germline, CDR1 SGHTA and CDR2 FQGTGA. V gave up 3 bases and J gave up 7 bases, with 7 bases separating them. Here the CDR3 reads CASSFLVNSPLHF. In nucleotides, the CDR3 is TGTGCCAGCAGCTTCCTTGTCAATTCACCCCTCCACTTT.

J is TRBJ1-1 and V is TRBV28; TRBD1 agrees at 9 bases. CDR1 and CDR2 from the germline V gene are MDHEN and SYDVKM. V lost 5 bases, J lost 4 bases, and 8 bases stayed unmatched. The CDR3 extends over 15 amino acids. For the CDR3, the DNA is TGTGCCAGCAGTGCGGGACAGGGTGTCGGCACTGAAGCTTTCTTT. It is translated as CASSAGQGVGTEAFF.

The V and J genes are TRBV19 and TRBJ1-3; 7 positions match TRBD1. Looked up from germline, CDR1 is LNHDA and CDR2 is SQIVND (reference sequence). With V trimmed by 4 bases and J by 2 bases, 5 bases remained unmatched. The CDR3 extends over 15 amino acids. CDR3 in amino acids: CASSTFDRAGNTIYF. The CDR3 DNA is TGTGCCAGTAGTACCTTTGACAGGGCTGGAAACACCATATATTTT.

In its sample, this clone was seen a few times. The chain uses TRBV11-2 and TRBJ1-4; D gene ambiguous. Germline values: CDR1 SGHAT, CDR2 FQNNGV. The CDR3 runs 13 residues. V gave up 8 bases and J gave up 8 bases, with 15 bases separating them. The CDR3 region is CASGLRPREKLFF. CDR3 coding DNA: TGTGCCAGCGGATTAAGGCCGCGGGAAAAACTGTTTTTT.

The chain employs TRBV11-1 and TRBJ2-3; tentative D call: TRBD1 (6 bases). The CDR3 covers 16 residues. V lost 4 bases to trimming and J lost 5 bases, with 19 bases between them. Germline values: CDR1 SGHAT, CDR2 FQDESV (reference sequence). The CDR3 spells CASSYQSHRAGDTQYF. DNA of the CDR3: TGTGCCAGCAGCTACCAATCACACAGGGCTGGAGATACGCAGTATTTT.

This sequence joins TRBV9 and TRBJ2-1, with a tentative D call TRBD2 (6 bases). V was cut by 4 bases and J by 8 bases, with 13 bases left in between. Germline loops: CDR1 SGDLS, CDR2 YYNGEE. The CDR3 runs 13 residues. CDR3 DNA sequence: TGTGCCAGCAGCCTACCATCTAGCGATGAGCAGTTCTTC. It codes for CASSLPSSDEQFF.

The chain is built from TRBV14 and TRBJ1-1, with no clear D. This CDR3 spans 15 amino acids. The V and J ends lost 0 bases and 1 base respectively, with 9 bases between them. CDR1 is SGHDN and CDR2 is FVKESK in the germline V gene. CDR3 nucleotide sequence: TGTGCCAGCAGCCAAGACGTCTCCTGGAACACTGAAGCTTTCTTT. This translates into CASSQDVSWNTEAFF.

The chain employs TRBV21-1 and TRBJ2-7; TRBD2, as called in the table, went unchecked against the DNA. TRBV21-1 is reported as a pseudogene. CDR3 length equals 15 residues. In nucleotides, the CDR3 is TGTGCCAGCAGCATAACCTCCGGGACTAGCGGGAGTCAAGAATTC. Residues: CASSITSGTSGSQEF.

Only one count was recorded for this clone. This rearrangement joins TRBV18 to TRBJ1-3; tentatively, D is TRBD1 (6 bases). The CDR3 runs 16 residues. The germline V and J ends were trimmed by 3 bases and 6 bases, with 18 bases remaining between them. Germline CDR1 reads KGHSH; CDR2 reads LQKENI. The CDR3 DNA reads as TGTGCCAGCTCACCCTCTACAGGGCTGATAGAAAACACCATATATTTT. As protein: CASSPSTGLIENTIYF.

This rearrangement joins TRBV27 to TRBJ2-7; TRBD1 agrees at 9 bases. J lost 3 bases, V lost 5 bases, and 8 bases had no gene match. The CDR3 sequence is 15 residues long. Germline V gives CDR1 MNHEY, CDR2 SMNVEV (reference sequence). The CDR3, as DNA: TGTGCCAGCAGTCCGCCCGGGACAGGGCGCTACGAGCAGTACTTC. Its protein product is CASSPPGTGRYEQYF.

The chain carries TRBV6-2 or TRBV6-3 and TRBJ2-3; D remains unclear. The germline CDR1 and CDR2 sequences are MNHEY and SVGEGT. Trimming took off 0 bases at V and 0 bases at J, with 10 bases between the two ends. The CDR3 runs to 16 residues. In DNA, the CDR3 is TGTGCCAGCAGTTACTCGAGTCCTCTAAGCACAGATACGCAGTATTTT. Translated, it gives CASSYSSPLSTDTQYF.

CDR3 nucleotides: TGTGCCAGTAGTATAGTAGGGACTAATCAAGAGACCCAGTACTTC. Translating it yields CASSIVGTNQETQYF. The chain links TRBV19 to TRBJ2-5; 7 positions agree with TRBD2. The ends lost 1 base at V and 2 bases at J; junction bases unmatched: 4. There are 15 residues in the CDR3. From germline, CDR1 is LNHDA and CDR2 SQIVND (reference sequence).

The gene calls are TRBV7-8 and TRBJ2-3; 7 bases map to TRBD2. CDR1 is SGHVS and CDR2 is FQNEAQ in the germline V gene. The V segment lost 2 bases and the J segment 6 bases; nucleotides outside the gene matches: 14. The CDR3 consists of 17 residues. The CDR3 region has the DNA TGTGCCAGCAGCTTAAGGGCTAGCGGTCCCCTCGGGGATACGCAGTATTTT. Translating it yields CASSLRASGPLGDTQYF.

V gene TRBV27 combines with J gene TRBJ2-3; the D gene is possibly TRBD1 (6 bases). The CDR3 runs 14 residues. Germline values: CDR1 MNHEY, CDR2 SMNVEV (reference sequence). Between the trimmed V and J ends, which lost 2 bases and 5 bases, there was a span of 11 bases. CDR3 loop: CASSLRQELDTQYF. CDR3 DNA: TGTGCCAGCAGTTTAAGACAGGAGTTAGATACGCAGTATTTT.

The V and J genes are TRBV19 and TRBJ1-2; 7 bases line up with TRBD1. The CDR3 covers 15 residues. From germline, CDR1 is LNHDA and CDR2 SQIVND (reference sequence). Losses at the gene ends were 5 bases for V and 8 bases for J; bases not matched to a gene: 14. The CDR3 loop reads CASSPFRDRIGGYTF. CDR3 bases: TGTGCCAGTAGTCCCTTCCGGGACAGAATAGGAGGCTACACCTTC.

This clone came up once. This chain links TRBV6-1 with TRBJ1-4; D gene ambiguous. CDR1 and CDR2 from the germline V gene are MNHNS and SASEGT. V was shortened by 3 bases and J by 7 bases, with 15 bases between the two germline ends. CDR3 size: 15 residues. The CDR3 sequence: CASSDSGHGFEKLFF. CDR3 DNA sequence: TGTGCCAGCAGTGATAGCGGGCACGGGTTTGAAAAACTGTTTTTT.

This chain joins TRBV28 and TRBJ2-7; 8 nucleotides match TRBD1. CDR1 MDHEN and CDR2 SYDVKM come from the germline V gene. J gave up 3 bases and V 6 bases, and 7 bases lay outside the gene matches. The CDR3 runs 14 residues. This CDR3 reads CASRRTGYGYEQYF. The CDR3 DNA is TGTGCCAGCAGAAGGACAGGGTACGGCTACGAGCAGTACTTC.

The rearrangement joins TRBV28 to TRBJ1-5; D gene uncertain. Germline V lookup: CDR1 MDHEN, CDR2 SYDVKM. V lost 4 bases, J lost 3 bases, and 13 bases lay in between. The CDR3 has 15 amino acids. The CDR3 loop reads CASSYYAYPNQPQHF. The CDR3 bases are TGTGCCAGCAGTTACTATGCCTACCCCAATCAGCCCCAGCATTTT.